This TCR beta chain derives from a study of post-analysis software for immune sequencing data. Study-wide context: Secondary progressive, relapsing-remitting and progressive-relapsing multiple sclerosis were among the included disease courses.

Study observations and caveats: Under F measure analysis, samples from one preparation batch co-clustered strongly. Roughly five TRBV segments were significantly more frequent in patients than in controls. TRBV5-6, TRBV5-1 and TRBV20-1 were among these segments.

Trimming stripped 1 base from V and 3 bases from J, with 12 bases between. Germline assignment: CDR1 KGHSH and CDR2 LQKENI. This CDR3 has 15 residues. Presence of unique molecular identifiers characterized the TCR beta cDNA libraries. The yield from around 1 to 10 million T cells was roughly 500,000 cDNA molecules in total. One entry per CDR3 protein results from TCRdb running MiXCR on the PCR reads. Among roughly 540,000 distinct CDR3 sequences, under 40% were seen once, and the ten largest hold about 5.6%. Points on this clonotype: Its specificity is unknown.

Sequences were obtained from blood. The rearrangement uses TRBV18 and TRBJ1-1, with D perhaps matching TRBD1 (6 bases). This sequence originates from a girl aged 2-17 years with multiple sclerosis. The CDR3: CASSPLTGRDTEAFF. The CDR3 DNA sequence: TGTGCCAGCTCACCACTTACAGGGAGGGACACTGAAGCTTTCTTT. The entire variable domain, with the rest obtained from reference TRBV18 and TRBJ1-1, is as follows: NAGVMQNPRHLVRRRGQEARLRCSPMKGHSHVYWYRQLPEEGLKFMVYLQKENIIDESGMPKERFSAEFPKEGPSILRIQQVVRGDSAAYFCASSPLTGRDTEAFFGQGTRLTVV.